The sequence of this T cell receptor (beta chain) was determined in a study of CD4 T cells in relation to SARS-CoV-2 and coronaviruses. For the study at large: PBMCs were cultured with antigen for roughly 11 days before TCR beta sequencing. Convalescent patients had median age roughly 38 years, range about 21 to 80. General study results and limits: SARS-CoV-2-driven expansion was significantly weaker in crossreactive than monoreactive clones.

Naive or memory CD4+ cells were cultured 1:1 with T cell-depleted PBMCs plus CEF. The CDR3 is 16 amino acids. The germline CDR1 and CDR2 sequences are LNHDA and SQIVND (reference sequence). V was pared by 3 bases and J by 6 bases, with 9 bases of the junction left unmatched. With respect to this clone: The antigen remains undetermined.

TCRdb's copy holds only in-frame clones and misses some; the assay was immunoSEQ multiplex PCR. Here the sample spans some 30,000 clones, about 76% being singletons. Sequenced material: memory CD4+ T cells from PBMCs, cultured in vitro. The rearrangement links TRBV19 to TRBJ2-3; 10 nucleotides agree with TRBD2. The origin of this receptor is an adult with COVID-19. The CDR3 coding sequence is TGTGCCAGTAGTATTGCCCTAGCGGGAGTAACGGATACGCAGTATTTT. Its translation: CASSIALAGVTDTQYF.